This T cell receptor beta chain emerged from a study of regulatory T cells in long-lasting Graves disease. Study observations and caveats: Comparison showed that persistent patients shared more public clonotypes (roughly 2,700) than new patients (nearly 1,000).

The CDR3 is 15 residues long. V shed 5 bases, J shed 2 bases, and the junction held 3 bases outside the gene matches. The authors built TCR beta libraries using iRepertoire HTBI primers and Arm-PCR of CDR3 regions. Per the study methods: Identification yielded around 64 TRBV and 13 to 15 TRBJ segments across samples. TCRdb re-called the multiplex PCR reads through MiXCR, storing one row per CDR3 protein. The V and J calls and clone size come from TCRdb's table, not from the authors' own analysis. The sample has roughly 500,000 distinct CDR3 sequences, about 13% seen once. This sample's time point: newly diagnosed GD, antithyroid drugs for less than 3 months. Isolated PBMC RNA provided the starting material for the TCR library. Blood from the periphery, around 10 milliliters in all, was drawn into EDTA tubes. This clonotype has a count of ten or more. What it binds is unknown. The sample was also linked to a second study, of T cells in Graves' hyperthyroidism and ophthalmopathy. That paper states: Over 18 months, lack of ophthalmopathy progression marked Graves' hyperthyroidism as stable.

J is TRBJ2-2 and V is TRBV12-3 or TRBV12-4; TRBD1 agrees at 9 bases. Sample: peripheral blood mononuclear cells (PBMCs), taken at new diagnosis, from a patient treated with antithyroid drugs. The sequence was obtained from a man aged 25 to 40 with Graves disease. The CDR3 region has the DNA TGTGCCAGCAGTGGACAGGGGCTTAACACCGGGGAGCTGTTTTTT. This gives the protein CASSGQGLNTGELFF.